These 18 T cell receptor beta chains share one sample of origin, sequenced in a study of blood T cell repertoires in COVID-19. Measured with immunoSEQ multiplex PCR; TCRdb has only the in-frame clones, and not every one. The sample holds under 20,000 clones; over 70% are singletons and the top ten take roughly 11%. Material for sequencing was peripheral blood. All receptors derive from an elderly man with acute or convalescent COVID-19.

This clone appeared a few times. The V gene is TRBV7-8, the J gene TRBJ1-1, with a tentative D call TRBD1 (5 bases). Germline loops: CDR1 SGHVS, CDR2 FQNEAQ. Trimming removed 1 base at V and 8 bases at J, with 23 bases between. There are 17 residues in the CDR3. The DNA of the CDR3 is TGTGCCAGCAGCTTAGTTGACTGGGGCCCCAATGGGAAGGAAGCTTTCTTT. Translating gives CASSLVDWGPNGKEAFF.

The rearrangement joins TRBV15 to TRBJ1-1; 7 nucleotides match TRBD1. V lost 2 bases and J lost 1; bases outside the gene matches: 4. In germline, CDR1 is LNHNV, CDR2 YYDKDF (reference sequence). The CDR3 is made up of 15 amino acids. CDR3 region: CATSRRTGPNTEAFF. The CDR3 DNA is TGTGCCACCAGCAGAAGGACAGGCCCGAACACTGAAGCTTTCTTT.

The V call is TRBV6-5, the J call TRBJ1-1; D is ambiguous. V shed 6 bases and J shed 1 base, with 12 bases lying between them. The CDR3 loop spans 14 amino acids. Germline CDR1 reads MNHEY; CDR2 reads SVGAGI. CDR3 region: CASSRDMRNTEAFF. The CDR3 nucleotides read TGTGCCAGCAGCCGCGATATGAGGAACACTGAAGCTTTCTTT.

This clone appeared once. The chain links TRBV6-5 to TRBJ1-3, with D maybe TRBD1 (6 bases). The CDR3 runs 15 residues. In germline, CDR1 is MNHEY, CDR2 SVGAGI. The V end was cut by 0 bases, the J end by 2 bases, with 8 bases between. The DNA for the CDR3 is TGTGCCAGCAGTTACTCGGCAGGGGCTGGAAACACCATATATTTT. This gives the protein CASSYSAGAGNTIYF.

The chain combines TRBV11-2 with TRBJ1-1; no reliable D call. Germline CDR1 and CDR2: SGHAT and FQNNGV. The CDR3 length is 12 residues. V dropped 0 bases and J dropped 5 bases, with 4 bases sitting between them. The DNA of the CDR3 is TGTGCCAGCAGCTTAGAACTGACTGAAGCTTTCTTT. Translating it yields CASSLELTEAFF.

This clone has just a few counts. The chain employs TRBV6-2 or TRBV6-3 and TRBJ2-1; 9 bases align to TRBD2. Germline loops: CDR1 MNHEY, CDR2 SVGEGT. V lost 1 base, J lost 2 bases, and 3 bases stayed unmatched. The CDR3 consists of 16 residues. CDR3 DNA sequence: TGTGCCAGCAGTTACTGGCTAGCGGGGACCTACAATGAGCAGTTCTTC. It is translated as CASSYWLAGTYNEQFF.

For the CDR3, the DNA is TGCGCCAGCAGCCAAGATCTTATGGGGGAGCTGTTTTTT. Amino acids: CASSQDLMGELFF. The V gene is TRBV4-3, the J gene TRBJ2-2; D call uncertain. The CDR3 runs to 13 residues. V was clipped by 0 bases and J by 8 bases, with 7 bases between them. Germline loops: CDR1 LGHNA, CDR2 YSLEER.

Details on this clone: The same CDR3 is also encoded by other DNA sequences in this sample. This rearrangement joins TRBV5-6 to TRBJ1-6, with 8 bases matching TRBD1. Germline-derived CDR1 and CDR2 are SGHDT and YYEEEE. The V gene end was trimmed by 4 bases and the J gene end by 6 bases; junction bases not matched to a gene: 3. This CDR3 has 14 residues. Here the CDR3 DNA reads TGTGCCAGCAGCCCTGACAGGGGTAATTCACCCCTCCACTTT. Translation gives CASSPDRGNSPLHF.

The genes are TRBV6-5 and TRBJ1-2; D uncertain. Germline V lookup: CDR1 MNHEY, CDR2 SVGAGI. The CDR3 is made up of 13 amino acids. V lost 7 bases and J lost 3, with 12 bases in between. DNA for the CDR3: TGTGCCAGCAAAGACGGGGAAGACTATGGCTACACCTTC. This encodes CASKDGEDYGYTF.

The rearrangement links TRBV6-1 to TRBJ2-2; no clear D. From germline, CDR1 is MNHNS and CDR2 SASEGT. There are 14 residues in the CDR3. Between the trimmed V and J ends, which lost 0 bases and 3 bases, there was a span of 5 bases. CDR3 sequence reads: CASSEAMYTGELFF. The CDR3 bases are TGTGCCAGCAGTGAAGCCATGTACACCGGGGAGCTGTTTTTT.

V and J are TRBV9 and TRBJ1-5, with D perhaps matching TRBD1 (6 bases). There are 15 residues in the CDR3. Trimming removed 1 base from V and 4 bases from J, with 12 bases in between. Germline CDR1 and CDR2: SGDLS and YYNGEE. The CDR3 protein is CASSVSGAPNQPQHF. As DNA, the CDR3 is TGTGCCAGCAGCGTATCAGGGGCACCTAATCAGCCCCAGCATTTT.

The gene calls are TRBV5-1 and TRBJ1-5; tentative D call: TRBD1 (6 bases). V was cut by 2 bases and J by 3 bases, with 12 bases left in between. The CDR3 consists of 15 residues. Germline V gene lookup returns CDR1 SGHRS and CDR2 YFSETQ. The CDR3, as DNA: TGCGCCAGCAGCTTAAACACAGGGTTCAATCAGCCCCAGCATTTT. It translates to CASSLNTGFNQPQHF.

The CDR3 DNA follows: TGTGCCAGCCTCACTTGCTATACTAATCAGCCCCAGCATTTT. Translated, it gives CASLTCYTNQPQHF. The rearrangement uses TRBV9 and TRBJ1-5; D gene unclear. V lost 7 bases and J lost 4, with 15 bases in between. The CDR3 runs to 14 residues. Per the germline V gene, CDR1 is SGDLS and CDR2 is YYNGEE.

V gene TRBV14 combines with J gene TRBJ2-7; 7 bases agree with TRBD1. There are 15 residues in the CDR3. Trimming took 1 base from V and 4 from J; bases not matched to a gene: 7. CDR1 and CDR2 (germline): SGHDN, FVKESK. The CDR3 DNA reads as TGTGCCAGCAGCCAAGCAATAGGGGGCCTATACGAGCAGTACTTC. Its protein product is CASSQAIGGLYEQYF.

This sequence joins TRBV5-1 and TRBJ2-2, with D possibly TRBD2 on 6 matching bases. V was clipped by 4 bases and J by 1 base, with 14 bases between them. The CDR3 has 16 amino acids. The germline V gene encodes CDR1 SGHRS and CDR2 YFSETQ. In DNA, the CDR3 is TGCGCCAGCAGCCCCCGGGGTAGCGGGAACACCGGGGAGCTGTTTTTT. Translating gives CASSPRGSGNTGELFF.

The chain joins TRBV7-2 to TRBJ2-5, with TRBD2 identical over 14 bases. The CDR3 covers 16 residues. Unmatched junction bases numbered 7, after V lost 5 bases and J lost 5 bases. The germline gives CDR1 SGHTA, CDR2 FQGNSA. The CDR3 sequence is CASSRGLAGARETQYF. As DNA, the CDR3 is TGTGCCAGCAGCCGGGGACTAGCGGGGGCCAGGGAGACCCAGTACTTC.

V is TRBV2 and J is TRBJ2-5; unclear D gene. The CDR3 has 13 amino acids. Germline V gives CDR1 SNHLY, CDR2 FYNNEI. V shed 2 bases and J shed 3 bases, with 7 bases lying between them. The CDR3 region is CASSEPPEETQYF. Written as DNA, the CDR3 is TGTGCCAGCAGTGAACCTCCCGAAGAGACCCAGTACTTC.

This clone appeared once. This rearrangement joins TRBV5-1 to TRBJ2-3, with TRBD1 matching 7 bases. V lost 3 bases and J lost 1; bases outside the gene matches: 2. CDR1 and CDR2 (germline): SGHRS, YFSETQ. The CDR3 has 14 amino acids. The CDR3, as DNA: TGCGCCAGCAGCTCCGGACAGGGCACAGATACGCAGTATTTT. Amino acid sequence: CASSSGQGTDTQYF.